Below are 28 T cell receptor beta chains sequenced from a single sample in a study of identifying expanded T cells in peripheral blood. The repertoire was sequenced with immunoSEQ multiplex PCR; TCRdb's copy has only in-frame clones and lacks some. The sample includes around 99,000 clones, about nine tenths seen only once; the top ten take 6.5% to 9%. The sequencing input was blood. The receptor source for this set is a person aged 18 to 70 in good health.

The chain uses TRBV4-1 and TRBJ2-3, with 7 bases identical to TRBD1. V gave up 4 bases and J gave up 1 base; unmatched junction bases: 5. The CDR3 is 15 amino acids. CDR1 is MGHRA and CDR2 is YSYEKL in the germline V gene. The CDR3 sequence: CASSLQTGRTDTQYF. Written as DNA, the CDR3 is TGCGCCAGCAGCCTCCAGACAGGGCGCACAGATACGCAGTATTTT.

The chain joins TRBV10-3 to TRBJ1-2; tentatively, D is TRBD1 (6 bases). With 3 bases removed from V and 5 bases from J, the gap between germline ends came to 13 bases. The CDR3 runs 14 residues. Germline V gives CDR1 ENHRY, CDR2 SYGVKD. The CDR3 region has the DNA TGTGCCATCAGTGATTCCAACAGGGTTTATGGCTACACCTTC. Translated, it gives CAISDSNRVYGYTF.

The genes are TRBV9 and TRBJ2-2; 8 nucleotides line up with TRBD1. J lost 2 bases, V lost 4 bases, and 7 bases had no gene match. CDR1 is SGDLS and CDR2 is YYNGEE in the germline V gene. This CDR3 is built from 16 residues. This chain's CDR3 is CASSSRGQGNTGELFF. DNA of the CDR3: TGTGCCAGCAGCTCACGAGGACAGGGAAACACCGGGGAGCTGTTTTTT.

The V call is TRBV5-1, the J call TRBJ1-2; possibly TRBD1 for D (6 bases). The CDR3 loop spans 13 amino acids. Germline CDR1 and CDR2: SGHRS and YFSETQ. Trimming removed 4 bases from V and 13 bases from J, with 20 bases in between. CDR3 sequence: CASSLGGQAGLTF. The CDR3 coding sequence is TGCGCCAGCAGCCTGGGGGGGCAGGCCGGTCTCACCTTC.

The chain combines TRBV18 with TRBJ2-5; D is unresolved. This CDR3 spans 14 amino acids. Germline CDR1 and CDR2: KGHSH and LQKENI. Trimming pared 2 bases from V and 2 bases from J, leaving 9 bases between. CDR3 coding DNA: TGTGCCAGCTCACCAAAGAGTTTACAAGAGACCCAGTACTTC. Amino acids: CASSPKSLQETQYF.

The chain has TRBV28 and TRBJ2-1; tentatively, D is TRBD2 (6 bases). Trimming left V 4 bases short and J 6 bases short, with 16 bases between. The CDR3 length is 15 residues. The germline V gene has CDR1 MDHEN and CDR2 SYDVKM. The CDR3 nucleotides read TGTGCCAGCAGTTCCCCTCGGGGGACTCCCAATGAGCAGTTCTTC. The encoded protein is CASSSPRGTPNEQFF.

DNA for the CDR3: TGTGCCAGCAGCTTAGCGAGGCAGGGGGACTATGGCTACACCTTC. It yields the protein CASSLARQGDYGYTF. The chain recombines TRBV7-2 with TRBJ1-2; the match to TRBD1 covers 7 bases. Germline V gene lookup returns CDR1 SGHTA and CDR2 FQGNSA. The CDR3 loop spans 15 amino acids. Trimming cost V 0 bases and J 3 bases; bases outside gene matches: 4.

The chain couples TRBV2 to TRBJ2-5, with 8 bases fitting TRBD2. CDR3 length equals 14 residues. With 6 bases clipped from V and 7 bases from J, the junction kept 10 bases outside the gene matches. From germline, CDR1 is SNHLY and CDR2 FYNNEI. The CDR3 loop reads CASRRLAGLGTQYF. The CDR3 DNA sequence: TGTGCCAGCAGGAGGCTAGCGGGCTTGGGGACCCAGTACTTC.

The V and J genes are TRBV5-1 and TRBJ2-7; TRBD1 matches at 8 bases. The germline V gene encodes CDR1 SGHRS and CDR2 YFSETQ. V lost 4 bases to trimming and J lost 0 bases; unmatched junction nucleotides: 9. This CDR3 comprises 16 residues. Here the CDR3 reads CASSPARTGRSYEQYF. The CDR3 region has the DNA TGCGCCAGCAGCCCTGCTCGGACAGGGCGCTCCTACGAGCAGTACTTC.

The chain uses TRBV30 and TRBJ2-3, with 7 bases matching TRBD2. Germline V gene lookup returns CDR1 GTSNPN and CDR2 SVGIG (reference sequence). The CDR3 length is 15 residues. After removal of 8 bases from V and 3 bases from J, the junction contained 14 bases not matched to a gene. DNA of the CDR3: TGTGCCCGGGATGCCGCGGGACTACAGACAGATACGCAGTATTTT. This codes for CARDAAGLQTDTQYF.

This clone was counted once. This rearrangement joins TRBV5-6 to TRBJ1-3; 7 positions match TRBD1. Looked up from germline, CDR1 is SGHDT and CDR2 is YYEEEE. This CDR3 has 15 amino acids. The V gene end was trimmed by 4 bases and the J gene end by 6 bases; junction bases not matched to a gene: 10. CDR3 region: CASSPAGTALNTIYF. As DNA, the CDR3 is TGTGCCAGCAGCCCAGCTGGGACAGCCTTAAACACCATATATTTT.

V usage is TRBV11-2 and J usage is TRBJ2-3; D gene uncertain. Germline loops: CDR1 SGHAT, CDR2 FQNNGV. The germline V and J ends were trimmed by 5 bases and 2 bases, with 11 bases remaining between them. The CDR3 sequence is 14 residues long. The CDR3 DNA sequence: TGTGCCAGCAGCCCCTCGAGGAACACAGATACGCAGTATTTT. Amino acid sequence: CASSPSRNTDTQYF.

The chain has TRBV5-1 and TRBJ2-1; 10 nucleotides align to TRBD2. The CDR3 has 15 amino acids. The trim removed 0 bases at V and 9 bases at J, leaving 6 bases unmatched. CDR1 and CDR2 from the germline V gene are SGHRS and YFSETQ. CDR3: CASSLESSGRAEQFF. For the CDR3, the DNA is TGCGCCAGCAGCTTGGAGTCTAGCGGGAGAGCTGAGCAGTTCTTC.

This clone was detected only a few times. The chain combines TRBV6-5 with TRBJ2-3; no clear D. V lost 8 bases, J lost 5 bases, and 17 bases lay in between. This CDR3 spans 14 amino acids. CDR1 MNHEY and CDR2 SVGAGI come from the germline V gene. The CDR3 reads CASGLRDHKDTQYF. The CDR3 bases are TGTGCCAGCGGTTTGAGAGACCATAAAGATACGCAGTATTTT.

This clone appeared once. This chain connects TRBV6-1 to TRBJ2-5; D unclear. V was pared by 4 bases and J by 3 bases, with 6 bases between. This CDR3 has 12 residues. Germline lookup yields CDR1 MNHNS and CDR2 SASEGT. The CDR3 protein is CASSAIKETQYF. CDR3 sequence (DNA): TGTGCCAGCAGTGCGATAAAAGAGACCCAGTACTTC.

This clone was counted a few times. One end of the junction is discordant with germline, which a read error may explain. CDR3 in DNA: TGTGCCAGCAGCCAAGATTTTAGGCAGGACTACGGCTACACCTTC. It is translated as CASSQDFRQDYGYTF. V and J are TRBV4-2 and TRBJ1-2; D unresolved. The CDR3 length is 15 residues. From germline, CDR1 is LGHNA and CDR2 YNFKEQ.

The V call is TRBV28, the J call TRBJ1-3; no reliable D call. The V gene lost 10 bases and the J gene lost 0 bases, with 7 bases spanning the gap. The CDR3 spans 12 residues. Germline CDR1 is MDHEN and CDR2 is SYDVKM. In DNA form, the CDR3 reads TGTGCCATCTCAAGCTCTGGAAACACCATATATTTT. This translates into CAISSSGNTIYF. Using reference TRBV28 and TRBJ1-3 for the parts outside the CDR3, the full variable domain is DVKVTQSSRYLVKRTGEKVFLECVQDMDHENMFWYRQDPGLGLRLIYFSYDVKMKEKGDIPEGYSVSREKKERFSLILESASTNQTSMYLCAISSSGNTIYFGEGSWLTVV.

This clone came up once. This chain uses TRBV7-9 with TRBJ2-5; D is ambiguous. The CDR3 spans 12 residues. Germline V gene sequence: CDR1 SEHNR, CDR2 FQNEAQ (reference sequence). V lost 3 bases and J lost 7, with 9 bases in between. This CDR3 reads CASSLALGTQYF. CDR3 bases: TGTGCCAGCAGCTTGGCCCTCGGGACCCAGTACTTC.

This chain uses TRBV2 with TRBJ2-3; TRBD2 is a possible D gene (5 bases). V lost 8 bases to trimming and J lost 3 bases, with 12 bases between them. The germline V gene encodes CDR1 SNHLY and CDR2 FYNNEI. This CDR3 comprises 13 residues. CDR3 bases: TGTGCCAGCCTAGCTTCAGTGACAGATACGCAGTATTTT. Amino acid sequence: CASLASVTDTQYF. Supplemented by reference TRBV2 and TRBJ2-3, the full variable domain reads EPEVTQTPSHQVTQMGQEVILRCVPISNHLYFYWYRQILGQKVEFLVSFYNNEISEKSEIFDDQFSVERPDGSNFTLKIRSTKLEDSAMYFCASLASVTDTQYFGPGTRLTVL.

The chain is built from TRBV4-3 and TRBJ1-3; D is uncertain. Germline-derived CDR1 and CDR2 are LGHNA and YSLEER. The CDR3 contains 17 residues. Trimming took 0 bases from V and 0 from J, leaving 12 bases between them. CDR3 sequence (DNA): TGCGCCAGCAGCCAAGACTTCATCCCGGACTCTGGAAACACCATATATTTT. Its protein product is CASSQDFIPDSGNTIYF.

The rearrangement uses TRBV5-1 and TRBJ1-1; D might be TRBD1 (5 bases). V lost 1 base and J 1 base, leaving 11 bases between the germline ends. Per germline, CDR1 SGHRS and CDR2 YFSETQ. The CDR3 covers 15 residues. The CDR3 DNA sequence: TGCGCCAGCAGCTTGCCCGGGGCGGGGAACACTGAAGCTTTCTTT. Translating gives CASSLPGAGNTEAFF.

The chain is built from TRBV5-4 and TRBJ2-7, with 11 bases that match TRBD1. The junction had 2 bases not matched to a gene; V was cut back by 3 bases and J by 3 bases. Germline V lookup: CDR1 SGHNT, CDR2 YYREEE (reference sequence). The CDR3 sequence is 14 residues long. CDR3 sequence reads: CASSWDRGDYEQYF. The CDR3 DNA reads TGTGCCAGCAGCTGGGACAGGGGGGACTACGAGCAGTACTTC. The complete variable domain, with remaining parts taken from reference TRBV5-4 and TRBJ2-7, reads ETGVTQSPTHLIKTRGQQVTLRCSSQSGHNTVSWYQQALGQGPQFIFQYYREEENGRGNFPPRFSGLQFPNYSSELNVNALELDDSALYLCASSWDRGDYEQYFGPGTRLTVT.

In DNA, the CDR3 is TGTGCCAGTAGTGACGGGACAGCCTCCTCCTACGAGCAGTACTTC. Translated: CASSDGTASSYEQYF. The V and J genes are TRBV19 and TRBJ2-7; 7 nucleotides agree with TRBD1. V shed 5 bases, J shed 0 bases, and the junction held 7 bases outside the gene matches. CDR1 is LNHDA and CDR2 is SQIVND in the germline V gene (reference sequence). The CDR3 is made up of 15 amino acids.

V usage is TRBV11-2 and J usage is TRBJ2-1; TRBD2 matches at 9 bases. CDR3 length equals 15 residues. Trimming removed 5 bases from V and 8 bases from J; junction bases left unmatched: 10. Germline V gene lookup returns CDR1 SGHAT and CDR2 FQNNGV. CDR3 loop: CASSRLGGGVDEQFF. For the CDR3, the DNA is TGTGCCAGCAGCCGCCTTGGCGGGGGGGTCGATGAGCAGTTCTTC.

V and J are TRBV5-6 and TRBJ2-5; D remains ambiguous. Germline CDR1 is SGHDT and CDR2 is YYEEEE. CDR3 size: 15 residues. V shed 0 bases and J shed 4 bases, with 13 bases lying between them. In nucleotides, the CDR3 is TGTGCCAGCAGCTTGGAAGGAGCTAGGACAGAGACCCAGTACTTC. Protein product: CASSLEGARTETQYF. The full variable domain, its missing parts supplied by reference TRBV5-6 and TRBJ2-5, is DAGVTQSPTHLIKTRGQQVTLRCSPKSGHDTVSWYQQALGQGPQFIFQYYEEEERQRGNFPDRFSGHQFPNYSSELNVNALLLGDSALYLCASSLEGARTETQYFGPGTRLLVL.

The chain combines TRBV2 with TRBJ2-2; 8 bases map to TRBD1. V shed 7 bases, J shed 2 bases, and the junction held 6 bases outside the gene matches. Germline-derived CDR1 and CDR2 are SNHLY and FYNNEI. The CDR3 totals 15 residues. CDR3 nucleotides: TGTGCCAGCACCTCCGGGACAGGAAACACCGGGGAGCTGTTTTTT. This codes for CASTSGTGNTGELFF.

The V gene is TRBV5-4, the J gene TRBJ2-7; 9 nucleotides agree with TRBD1. This CDR3 is 15 amino acids long. V dropped 3 bases and J dropped 1; count of bases not matched to a gene: 5. Germline assignment: CDR1 SGHNT and CDR2 YYREEE (reference sequence). The CDR3 protein is CASSSLGQGSYEQYF. CDR3 sequence (DNA): TGTGCCAGCAGCTCCCTTGGACAGGGGTCCTACGAGCAGTACTTC.

This clone came up once. The J gene is TRBJ2-6, the V gene TRBV27; 7 bases map to TRBD1. V was pared by 2 bases and J by 2 bases, with 0 bases of the junction left unmatched. The CDR3 contains 15 residues. CDR1 MNHEY and CDR2 SMNVEV come from the germline V gene (reference sequence). The CDR3 loop reads CASSLDRAGANVLTF. The CDR3 region has the DNA TGTGCCAGCAGTTTAGACAGGGCTGGGGCCAACGTCCTGACTTTC.